Shown below are 6 T cell receptor beta chains from a single sample sequenced in a study. TCRdb passed the 5' RACE reads through MiXCR, listing each CDR3 protein once. The repertoire holds some 40,000 distinct CDR3 sequences, with about 29% as singletons. The material sequenced was memory CD4+ T cells sorted from a lymph node. The subset here: memory CD4+ T cells, CD4+CD45RO+CD25-. Receptor source: a female donor with breast cancer.

This clonotype has a handful of counts. J is TRBJ2-7 and V is TRBV4-1; tentative D call: TRBD1 (5 bases). From germline, CDR1 is MGHRA and CDR2 YSYEKL. Trimming removed 0 bases from V and 6 bases from J, with 12 bases in between. The CDR3 extends over 14 amino acids. The CDR3, as DNA: TGCGCCAGCAGCCAAGATCGCAGGGTGGCCGAGCAGTACTTC. Translated: CASSQDRRVAEQYF.

The rearrangement joins TRBV27 to TRBJ2-1; 7 bases line up with TRBD1. Germline values: CDR1 MNHEY, CDR2 SMNVEV (reference sequence). V shed 5 bases and J 1 base; nucleotides not matched to a gene: 11. The CDR3 runs to 17 residues. In DNA form, the CDR3 reads TGTGCCAGCAGTCCGACTCTGGACAGGTTGTCCTACAATGAGCAGTTCTTC. Residues: CASSPTLDRLSYNEQFF.

This clonotype was detected ten times or more. CDR3 region: CASRVRGNNSPLHF. The CDR3 DNA sequence: TGCGCCAGCAGGGTCAGGGGGAATAATTCACCCCTCCACTTT. The chain has TRBV5-1 and TRBJ1-6, with 7 bases fitting TRBD1. V lost 5 bases and J lost 5; bases outside the gene matches: 4. The CDR3 runs 14 residues. CDR1 SGHRS and CDR2 YFSETQ come from the germline V gene.

The V and J genes are TRBV29-1 and TRBJ2-2; 7 positions agree with TRBD1. Germline V gene sequence: CDR1 SQVTM, CDR2 ANQGSEA. V lost 4 bases and J lost 6; bases outside the gene matches: 5. This CDR3 contains 13 residues. CDR3 sequence (DNA): TGCAGCGTTGGACAGGGTATCTCCGGGGAGCTGTTTTTT. Translating gives CSVGQGISGELFF.

CDR3: CASSREGREKLFF. The DNA of the CDR3 is TGTGCCAGCAGCCGCGAGGGAAGAGAAAAACTGTTTTTT. The rearrangement uses TRBV7-9 and TRBJ1-4, with no clear D. Trimming cost V 5 bases and J 8 bases, with 12 bases left between them. In germline, CDR1 is SEHNR, CDR2 FQNEAQ (reference sequence). The CDR3 extends over 13 amino acids. Using reference TRBV7-9 and TRBJ1-4 for the parts outside the CDR3, the full variable domain is DTGVSQNPRHKITKRGQNVTFRCDPISEHNRLYWYRQTLGQGPEFLTYFQNEAQLEKSRLLSDRFSAERPKGSFSTLEIQRTEQGDSAMYLCASSREGREKLFFGSGTQLSVL.

This clonotype came up a few times. The chain uses TRBV5-5 and TRBJ2-7, with 7 bases matching TRBD1. Germline loops: CDR1 SGHKS, CDR2 YYEKEE (reference sequence). This CDR3 contains 12 residues. The J segment lost 5 bases and the V segment lost 2 bases, leaving 1 base of the junction unmatched. CDR3 bases: TGTGCCAGCAGCTTCGGACAGGACGAGCAGTACTTC. This codes for CASSFGQDEQYF.